The next 23 T cell receptor beta chains were all read from a single sample in a study of regulatory T cells in long-lasting Graves disease. Through Arm-PCR of CDR3 regions and iRepertoire HTBI primers, TCR beta libraries were built. TCRdb reanalysed the multiplex PCR reads using MiXCR and keeps one entry per CDR3 protein. The sample lists hundreds of thousands of distinct CDR3 sequences, more than 20% occurring once. Time point noted: persistent/refractory GD, antithyroid drugs over 5 years with positive TRAb. From PBMCs, RNA was extracted and then used to make the TCR library. This specimen consisted of peripheral blood mononuclear cells (PBMCs), obtained when the disease was refractory, from a patient treated with antithyroid drugs. Every receptor here comes from a female donor with Graves disease.

This clonotype was observed many times. The chain has TRBV11-2 and TRBJ1-1; D is uncertain. The V gene's germline CDR1 is SGHAT and CDR2 FQNNGV. V lost 3 bases, J lost 8 bases, and 13 bases lay in between. This CDR3 is built from 13 residues. DNA for the CDR3: TGTGCCAGCAGCTTGTCCAAGGGTAGAGAAGCTTTCTTT. Its translation is CASSLSKGREAFF.

The chain recombines TRBV2 with TRBJ2-7, with 12 bases identical to TRBD2. In germline, CDR1 is SNHLY, CDR2 FYNNEI. V dropped 4 bases and J dropped 7; count of bases not matched to a gene: 8. The CDR3 sequence is 15 residues long. CDR3 in amino acids: CASSATSGSMEEQYF. The CDR3, as DNA: TGTGCCAGCAGTGCGACTAGCGGGAGTATGGAGGAGCAGTACTTC. The full variable domain, completed using reference TRBV2 and TRBJ2-7, is EPEVTQTPSHQVTQMGQEVILRCVPISNHLYFYWYRQILGQKVEFLVSFYNNEISEKSEIFDDQFSVERPDGSNFTLKIRSTKLEDSAMYFCASSATSGSMEEQYFGPGTRLTVT.

This clonotype was counted ten times or more. The V and J genes are TRBV28 and TRBJ2-7, with 8 bases identical to TRBD1. The germline V gene has CDR1 MDHEN and CDR2 SYDVKM. V lost 5 bases, J lost 0 bases, and 3 bases stayed unmatched. The CDR3 is 14 residues long. The CDR3 DNA follows: TGTGCCAGCAGTCAGACAGGGGACTCCTACGAGCAGTACTTC. Protein product: CASSQTGDSYEQYF.

This chain links TRBV12-3 or TRBV12-4 with TRBJ2-3; D not certain. The V and J ends lost 1 base and 8 bases respectively, with 4 bases between them. The CDR3 covers 11 residues. CDR3 bases: TGTGCCAGCAGTTTAGGAGCTACGCAGTATTTT. The encoded protein is CASSLGATQYF.

The chain carries TRBV28 and TRBJ2-7; 9 bases are a match to TRBD1. The length of the CDR3 is 18 residues. Per germline, CDR1 MDHEN and CDR2 SYDVKM. V was pared by 5 bases and J by 1 base, with 15 bases of the junction left unmatched. The CDR3 loop reads CASSDPGQGRQSSYEQYF. CDR3 sequence (DNA): TGTGCCAGCAGTGATCCGGGACAGGGCCGGCAATCGTCCTACGAGCAGTACTTC.

Many counts were recorded for this clonotype. The chain has TRBV7-6 and TRBJ1-2; perhaps TRBD1 as D (5 bases). V was shortened by 5 bases and J by 2 bases, with 12 bases between the two germline ends. Germline CDR1 and CDR2: SGHVS and FNYEAQ. The CDR3 is 14 residues long. CDR3 loop: CASSQTTANYGYTF. For the CDR3, the DNA is TGTGCCAGCAGCCAAACGACAGCGAACTATGGCTACACCTTC.

Ten or more counts support this clonotype. The V and J genes are TRBV2 and TRBJ1-1, with 10 nucleotides matching TRBD1. This CDR3 is built from 13 residues. CDR1 is SNHLY, CDR2 FYNNEI, per germline. The junction had 4 bases not matched to a gene; V was cut back by 8 bases and J by 4 bases. CDR3 bases: TGTGCCAGCGGGACAGGGGTCAGCACTGAAGCTTTCTTT. Amino acids: CASGTGVSTEAFF.

V gene TRBV15 combines with J gene TRBJ1-5, with D unresolved. Trimming left V 0 bases short and J 7 bases short, with 13 bases between. CDR1 and CDR2 (germline): LNHNV, YYDKDF (reference sequence). CDR3 length equals 15 residues. The CDR3 DNA is TGTGCCACCAGCAGAGATCTAGGGCTTAGCCAGCCCCAGCATTTT. It specifies CATSRDLGLSQPQHF.

This clonotype appeared many times. The chain has TRBV15 and TRBJ1-1; D gene ambiguous. Trimming shortened V by 1 base and J by 8 bases, and 8 bases separated the two germline ends. Germline CDR1 reads LNHNV; CDR2 reads YYDKDF (reference sequence). The CDR3 extends over 12 amino acids. The CDR3 bases are TGTGCCACCAGCAGAGGAGACCCCGAAGCTTTCTTT. This translates into CATSRGDPEAFF.

This clonotype was recorded at least ten times. The CDR3 DNA is TGTGCCAGCAGTGAGGTAGCGGGGGTAGCCAAAAACATTCAGTACTTC. It specifies CASSEVAGVAKNIQYF. The genes are TRBV2 and TRBJ2-4; 9 nucleotides agree with TRBD2. Trimming took 3 bases from V and 0 from J; bases not matched to a gene: 3. CDR3 length: 16 amino acids. Looked up from germline, CDR1 is SNHLY and CDR2 is FYNNEI.

The chain employs TRBV6-1 and TRBJ2-7, with 7 bases identical to TRBD1. Germline V gives CDR1 MNHNS, CDR2 SASEGT. Trimming took 2 bases from V and 0 from J; bases not matched to a gene: 4. This CDR3 comprises 15 residues. The CDR3 DNA reads TGTGCCAGCAGTGAATCTACAGGGGTCTCCTACGAGCAGTACTTC. The encoded protein is CASSESTGVSYEQYF.

The rearrangement joins TRBV4-1 to TRBJ2-7, with D possibly called TRBD1 or TRBD2 (6 bases each). The CDR3 covers 13 residues. Germline V gene sequence: CDR1 MGHRA, CDR2 YSYEKL. Trimming left V 1 base short and J 6 bases short, with 10 bases between. In nucleotides, the CDR3 is TGCGCCAGCAGCCAAGTAGGAGGGGGCGAGCAGTACTTC. Its protein is CASSQVGGGEQYF.

In this sample, this clonotype turned up many times. The gene calls are TRBV28 and TRBJ2-7; TRBD1 matches at 9 bases. The junction had 4 bases not matched to a gene; V was cut back by 1 base and J by 3 bases. The CDR3 length is 15 residues. The germline gives CDR1 MDHEN, CDR2 SYDVKM. The CDR3 sequence is CASSLLPGQGYEQYF. Written as DNA, the CDR3 is TGTGCCAGCAGTTTATTACCGGGACAGGGCTACGAGCAGTACTTC.

This clonotype was picked up many times. The chain employs TRBV28 and TRBJ2-7; 10 bases agree with TRBD2. Germline V gene lookup returns CDR1 MDHEN and CDR2 SYDVKM. V was clipped by 3 bases and J by 2 bases; unmatched bases: 7. CDR3 size: 16 residues. The chain's CDR3 is CASSFTPLAGAYEQYF. Written as DNA, the CDR3 is TGTGCCAGCAGTTTTACCCCTCTAGCGGGGGCCTACGAGCAGTACTTC.

This clonotype was found a few times. The rearrangement joins TRBV9 to TRBJ2-5, with D perhaps TRBD1 (6 bases). Trimming stripped 7 bases from V and 0 bases from J, with 10 bases between. CDR3 size: 13 residues. Germline lookup yields CDR1 SGDLS and CDR2 YYNGEE. The CDR3 is CASGGANQETQYF. For the CDR3, the DNA is TGTGCCAGCGGGGGCGCCAACCAAGAGACCCAGTACTTC.

The chain carries TRBV19 and TRBJ1-2, with D possibly being TRBD1 (5 bases). The CDR3 covers 18 residues. Germline V lookup: CDR1 LNHDA, CDR2 SQIVND (reference sequence). The germline V and J ends were trimmed by 3 bases and 4 bases, with 24 bases remaining between them. The CDR3 region is CASSMDAVRASGGYGYTF. Here the CDR3 DNA reads TGTGCCAGTAGTATGGATGCGGTGCGGGCTAGCGGGGGCTATGGCTACACCTTC. The complete variable domain, with remaining parts taken from reference TRBV19 and TRBJ1-2, reads DGGITQSPKYLFRKEGQNVTLSCEQNLNHDAMYWYRQDPGQGLRLIYYSQIVNDFQKGDIAEGYSVSREKKESFPLTVTSAQKNPTAFYLCASSMDAVRASGGYGYTFGSGTRLTVV.

This clonotype has a handful of counts. The rearrangement links TRBV6-1 to TRBJ2-2; 10 bases fit TRBD1. The V gene's germline CDR1 is MNHNS and CDR2 SASEGT. The CDR3 sequence is 16 residues long. V lost 6 bases, J lost 4 bases, and 8 bases stayed unmatched. The CDR3 here is CASSRGQGSGTGELFF. CDR3 sequence (DNA): TGTGCCAGCAGCCGGGGACAGGGGTCCGGCACCGGGGAGCTGTTTTTT.

Ten or more counts support this clonotype. The CDR3 loop is CASSTNTEAFF. For the CDR3, the DNA is TGTGCCAGCAGTACGAACACTGAAGCTTTCTTT. V and J are TRBV5-6 and TRBJ1-1, with D hard to call. The germline V and J ends were trimmed by 5 bases and 1 base, with 3 bases remaining between them. Per the germline V gene, CDR1 is SGHDT and CDR2 is YYEEEE. The CDR3 runs 11 residues.

A remark on this clonotype: The germline gene is not matched at one end of the junction; a read error may be the cause. The rearrangement joins TRBV6-1 to TRBJ2-7; D is ambiguous. CDR3 size: 13 residues. Germline CDR1 MNHNS, CDR2 SASEGT. CDR3 loop: CARSKGLYYEQYF. The CDR3, as DNA: TGTGCCCGCAGTAAAGGCCTTTACTACGAGCAGTACTTC.

This clonotype was seen ten or more times. The chain recombines TRBV6-2 or TRBV6-3 with TRBJ1-1; 7 nucleotides match TRBD1. CDR1 MNHEY and CDR2 SVGEGT come from the germline V gene. The V and J ends lost 7 bases and 3 bases, in that order; junction bases with no gene match: 8. This CDR3 has 14 residues. The DNA of the CDR3 is TGTGCCAGCACCCTTAGGACAGGATACACTGAAGCTTTCTTT. It is translated as CASTLRTGYTEAFF.

The rearrangement joins TRBV27 to TRBJ2-7; no clear D. The CDR3 consists of 12 residues. Trimming took 8 bases from V and 2 from J, leaving 10 bases between them. The germline V gene encodes CDR1 MNHEY and CDR2 SMNVEV (reference sequence). CDR3 sequence: CASGPLAYEQYF. Written as DNA, the CDR3 is TGTGCCAGCGGTCCACTTGCCTACGAGCAGTACTTC.

The rearrangement links TRBV6-2 or TRBV6-3 to TRBJ2-7; a possible D gene is TRBD1 (6 bases). V dropped 3 bases and J dropped 1 base, with 16 bases sitting between them. Looked up from germline, CDR1 is MNHEY and CDR2 is SVGEGT. The CDR3 has 16 amino acids. The CDR3 nucleotides read TGTGCCAGCAGTTATGTGCAGGGGCGAATATCCTACGAGCAGTACTTC. Translating gives CASSYVQGRISYEQYF.

This clonotype turned up a few times. The chain employs TRBV19 and TRBJ2-7; 9 positions agree with TRBD2. The CDR3 is 16 residues long. J was trimmed by 6 bases and V by 5 bases; bases with no gene match: 14. Germline CDR1 is LNHDA and CDR2 is SQIVND (reference sequence). The CDR3 sequence: CASSLTGTSLSSEQYF. The CDR3 DNA is TGTGCCAGTAGTCTTACCGGGACTAGCCTCAGTTCCGAGCAGTACTTC.